The rows below give T cell receptor beta chains drawn from one sample of a study of cytomegalovirus exposure and HLA in healthy donors. Clones were read by immunoSEQ multiplex PCR, and TCRdb kept only the in-frame ones, dropping some. The sample carries about 160,000 clones, around 80% recorded once. Material for sequencing was PBMCs. The receptor set was obtained from a male donor in good health and CMV-seropositive. Each CDR3 is given with its conserved first and last residue. D genes are given only for firm matches. A clone size is listed for some rows: how often the clone was seen (once, few, many), or a class if it is expanded.

CDR3 protein: CASSRQGGEQYF
CDR3 DNA: TGTGCCAGCAGTAGACAGGGCGGCGAGCAGTACTTC
V gene: TRBV27
D gene: TRBD1
J gene: TRBJ2-7
clone size: NA

CDR3 protein: CASSTGVSYNSPLHF
CDR3 DNA: TGTGCCAGTAGTACAGGGGTCTCCTATAATTCACCCCTCCACTTT
V gene: TRBV19
D gene: NA
J gene: TRBJ1-6
clone size: NA

CDR3 protein: CASSLNSRSSYNSPLHF
CDR3 DNA: TGTGCCAGCAGCTTAAACTCAAGGAGCTCCTATAATTCACCCCTCCACTTT
V gene: TRBV7-3
D gene: NA
J gene: TRBJ1-6
clone size: NA

CDR3 protein: CASSQDAGAGEVETQYF
CDR3 DNA: TGTGCCAGCAGCCAAGACGCTGGGGCGGGAGAGGTGGAGACCCAGTACTTC
V gene: TRBV4-2
D gene: TRBD2
J gene: TRBJ2-5
clone size: few

CDR3 protein: CASSKDREDNEQFF
CDR3 DNA: TGTGCCAGCTCAAAGGACAGGGAGGACAATGAGCAGTTCTTC
V gene: TRBV18
D gene: TRBD1
J gene: TRBJ2-1
clone size: NA

CDR3 protein: CASSIRAGGFEQYF
CDR3 DNA: TGTGCCAGTAGTATTCGCGCAGGGGGATTCGAGCAGTACTTC
V gene: TRBV19
D gene: TRBD1
J gene: TRBJ2-7
clone size: NA

CDR3 protein: CASSLAGGGKDTDTQYF
CDR3 DNA: TGTGCCAGCAGCTTGGCCGGGGGGGGTAAGGACACAGATACGCAGTATTTT
V gene: TRBV5-5
D gene: TRBD2
J gene: TRBJ2-3
clone size: NA

CDR3 protein: CASRDSLKSGYTF
CDR3 DNA: TGTGCCAGCAGGGACTCCCTCAAGAGTGGCTACACCTTC
V gene: TRBV2
D gene: NA
J gene: TRBJ1-2
clone size: NA

CDR3 protein: CASSVGLAGKVDTQYF
CDR3 DNA: TGTGCCAGCAGCGTAGGGTTGGCGGGAAAGGTAGATACGCAGTATTTT
V gene: TRBV9
D gene: NA
J gene: TRBJ2-3
clone size: NA

CDR3 protein: CASSPAALGYEQYF
CDR3 DNA: TGTGCCAGCAGCCCCGCGGCCCTGGGCTACGAGCAGTACTTC
V gene: TRBV7-8
D gene: NA
J gene: TRBJ2-7
clone size: few

CDR3 protein: CASPSFTEAFF
CDR3 DNA: TGTGCCAGCCCGAGTTTTACTGAAGCTTTCTTT
V gene: TRBV25-1
D gene: NA
J gene: TRBJ1-1
clone size: NA

CDR3 protein: CASSESGGGWDQPQHF
CDR3 DNA: TGTGCCAGCAGTGAAAGCGGTGGGGGGTGGGATCAGCCCCAGCATTTT
V gene: TRBV6-1
D gene: NA
J gene: TRBJ1-5
clone size: NA

CDR3 protein: CASRGLGGASTDTQYF
CDR3 DNA: TGTGCTAGCAGGGGTTTGGGCGGGGCTAGCACAGATACGCAGTATTTT
V gene: TRBV7-7
D gene: NA
J gene: TRBJ2-3
clone size: NA

CDR3 protein: CASSQDTGAEAFF
CDR3 DNA: TGTGCCAGCAGCCAAGATACAGGAGCTGAAGCTTTCTTT
V gene: TRBV4-2
D gene: NA
J gene: TRBJ1-1
clone size: NA

CDR3 protein: CASSLATGPTYEQYF
CDR3 DNA: TGCGCCAGCAGCTTGGCGACAGGACCTACCTACGAGCAGTACTTC
V gene: TRBV5-1
D gene: NA
J gene: TRBJ2-7
clone size: NA

CDR3 protein: CAISGSSGANVLTF
CDR3 DNA: TGTGCCATCTCGGGTAGCTCTGGGGCCAACGTCCTGACTTTC
V gene: TRBV10-3
D gene: NA
J gene: TRBJ2-6
clone size: NA

CDR3 protein: CASKSAGPQETQYF
CDR3 DNA: TGTGCCAGTAAGTCTGCGGGACCACAAGAGACCCAGTACTTC
V gene: TRBV19
D gene: NA
J gene: TRBJ2-5
clone size: NA

CDR3 protein: CASSFGGGQGYNEQFF
CDR3 DNA: TGTGCCAGCAGCTTCGGGGGAGGACAGGGGTACAATGAGCAGTTCTTC
V gene: TRBV5-4
D gene: TRBD1
J gene: TRBJ2-1
clone size: NA

CDR3 protein: CSASSAKGYTF
CDR3 DNA: TGCAGTGCTAGCTCCGCTAAGGGCTACACCTTC
V gene: TRBV20-1
D gene: NA
J gene: TRBJ1-2
clone size: NA

CDR3 protein: CASGNRVWNEQFF
CDR3 DNA: TGTGCCAGCGGCAACAGGGTCTGGAATGAGCAGTTCTTC
V gene: TRBV27
D gene: NA
J gene: TRBJ2-1
clone size: NA

CDR3 protein: CASTPRTSGRSGQYF
CDR3 DNA: TGTGCCAGCACCCCTAGGACTAGCGGGAGGTCAGGGCAGTACTTC
V gene: TRBV2
D gene: TRBD2
J gene: TRBJ2-7
clone size: NA

CDR3 protein: CASSETGQTYGYTF
CDR3 DNA: TGTGCCAGCAGCGAAACGGGACAGACTTATGGCTACACCTTC
V gene: TRBV11-1
D gene: TRBD1
J gene: TRBJ1-2
clone size: few

CDR3 protein: CASSLWAGGADTQYF
CDR3 DNA: TGTGCCAGCAGTTTGTGGGCGGGTGGGGCAGATACGCAGTATTTT
V gene: TRBV27
D gene: NA
J gene: TRBJ2-3
clone size: NA

CDR3 protein: CSSSNQIVDIQYF
CDR3 DNA: TGTTCCAGCAGCAACCAAATAGTAGACATTCAGTACTTC
V gene: TRBV7-9
D gene: NA
J gene: TRBJ2-4
clone size: NA

CDR3 protein: CASGSLAEETQYF
CDR3 DNA: TGTGCCAGCGGGAGCCTGGCCGAAGAGACCCAGTACTTC
V gene: TRBV28
D gene: NA
J gene: TRBJ2-5
clone size: NA

CDR3 protein: CASSDLSGSAYNEQFF
CDR3 DNA: TGTGCCAGCAGCGACCTAAGCGGGAGCGCCTACAATGAGCAGTTCTTC
V gene: TRBV9
D gene: TRBD2
J gene: TRBJ2-1
clone size: NA

CDR3 protein: CASSPPFRVGLYEQYF
CDR3 DNA: TGTGCCAGCAGCCCCCCTTTCAGGGTGGGTCTCTACGAGCAGTACTTC
V gene: TRBV7-9
D gene: NA
J gene: TRBJ2-7
clone size: few

CDR3 protein: CASSAYSDGRIEAFF
CDR3 DNA: TGTGCCAGCAGTGCCTACTCGGATGGGAGAATAGAGGCTTTCTTT
V gene: TRBV6-4
D gene: NA
J gene: TRBJ1-1
clone size: NA

CDR3 protein: CASSEKANQPQHF
CDR3 DNA: TGTGCCAGCAGTGAAAAAGCTAATCAGCCCCAGCATTTT
V gene: TRBV6-1
D gene: NA
J gene: TRBJ1-5
clone size: NA

CDR3 protein: CASSLVGSGRGSSYEQYF
CDR3 DNA: TGCGCCAGCAGCTTGGTTGGTAGCGGGAGGGGGAGCTCCTACGAGCAGTACTTC
V gene: TRBV5-1
D gene: TRBD2
J gene: TRBJ2-7
clone size: NA

CDR3 protein: CASSLIQGAYTEAFF
CDR3 DNA: TGTGCCAGCAGTTTAATTCAGGGGGCTTACACTGAAGCTTTCTTT
V gene: TRBV6-5
D gene: TRBD1
J gene: TRBJ1-1
clone size: few

CDR3 protein: CASSVLAIQETQYF
CDR3 DNA: TGTGCCAGCAGCGTGCTAGCGATTCAAGAGACCCAGTACTTC
V gene: TRBV14
D gene: NA
J gene: TRBJ2-5
clone size: once

CDR3 protein: CSGVTLAGGPTDTQYF
CDR3 DNA: TGCAGCGGCGTCACCTTAGCGGGAGGGCCCACAGATACGCAGTATTTT
V gene: TRBV29-1
D gene: TRBD2
J gene: TRBJ2-3
clone size: NA

CDR3 protein: CASSSRPPPYEQYF
CDR3 DNA: TGTGCCAGCAGCTCGAGGCCCCCTCCCTACGAGCAGTACTTC
V gene: TRBV7-6
D gene: NA
J gene: TRBJ2-7
clone size: NA

CDR3 protein: CASSQAANTGELFF
CDR3 DNA: TGCGCCAGCAGCCAAGCAGCGAACACCGGGGAGCTGTTTTTT
V gene: TRBV4-3
D gene: NA
J gene: TRBJ2-2
clone size: NA

CDR3 protein: CASSLGTSGQETQYF
CDR3 DNA: TGTGCCAGCAGCTTAGGGACTAGCGGCCAAGAGACCCAGTACTTC
V gene: TRBV11-2
D gene: TRBD2
J gene: TRBJ2-5
clone size: NA

CDR3 protein: CASRPGTGSYNEQFF
CDR3 DNA: TGTGCCAGCAGGCCCGGGACAGGGTCCTACAATGAGCAGTTCTTC
V gene: TRBV28
D gene: TRBD1
J gene: TRBJ2-1
clone size: NA

CDR3 protein: CASSEGAQGYTF
CDR3 DNA: TGTGCCAGCAGCGAGGGGGCACAGGGCTACACCTTC
V gene: TRBV28
D gene: TRBD1
J gene: TRBJ1-2
clone size: NA

CDR3 protein: CASSERDREAQYF
CDR3 DNA: TGTGCCAGCAGTGAACGGGACAGGGAAGCGCAGTATTTT
V gene: TRBV25-1
D gene: TRBD1
J gene: TRBJ2-3
clone size: NA

CDR3 protein: CASSLVGATEAFF
CDR3 DNA: TGCGCCAGCAGCTTGGTTGGGGCCACTGAAGCTTTCTTT
V gene: TRBV5-1
D gene: NA
J gene: TRBJ1-1
clone size: NA

CDR3 protein: CASSPTGLSYEQYF
CDR3 DNA: TGTGCCAGCTCACCGACAGGTCTATCCTACGAGCAGTACTTC
V gene: TRBV18
D gene: NA
J gene: TRBJ2-7
clone size: NA

CDR3 protein: CASSSTGTAAYEQYF
CDR3 DNA: TGTGCCAGTAGTAGTACCGGGACAGCGGCTTACGAGCAGTACTTC
V gene: TRBV19
D gene: TRBD1
J gene: TRBJ2-7
clone size: NA

CDR3 protein: CASSPVRPSGVDTQYF
CDR3 DNA: TGTGCCAGCAGCCCCGTACGTCCTAGCGGGGTTGATACGCAGTATTTT
V gene: TRBV14
D gene: TRBD2
J gene: TRBJ2-3
clone size: NA

CDR3 protein: CAISESKGRGPGNTIYF
CDR3 DNA: TGTGCCATCAGTGAAAGTAAGGGCAGGGGGCCTGGAAACACCATATATTTT
V gene: TRBV10-3
D gene: TRBD1
J gene: TRBJ1-3
clone size: NA

CDR3 protein: CASSLFPGGSGANVLTF
CDR3 DNA: TGTGCCAGCAGTTTATTTCCAGGTGGCTCTGGGGCCAACGTCCTGACTTTC
V gene: TRBV27
D gene: NA
J gene: TRBJ2-6
clone size: NA

CDR3 protein: CASSPPGGSTDTQYF
CDR3 DNA: TGTGCCAGCTCACCACCGGGGGGGAGCACAGATACGCAGTATTTT
V gene: TRBV18
D gene: TRBD2
J gene: TRBJ2-3
clone size: NA

CDR3 protein: CASSFFDEQFF
CDR3 DNA: TGTGCCAGCAGCTTCTTCGATGAGCAGTTCTTC
V gene: TRBV5-4
D gene: NA
J gene: TRBJ2-1
clone size: NA

CDR3 protein: CASSDGLAGGEQFF
CDR3 DNA: TGTGCCAGCAGTGACGGACTAGCGGGAGGAGAGCAGTTCTTC
V gene: TRBV6-4
D gene: TRBD2
J gene: TRBJ2-1
clone size: NA

CDR3 protein: CAISSSPGLGATGELFF
CDR3 DNA: TGTGCCATCAGTTCTTCCCCGGGACTAGGCGCCACCGGGGAGCTGTTTTTT
V gene: TRBV10-3
D gene: TRBD2
J gene: TRBJ2-2
clone size: once

CDR3 protein: CASSDRRRGEAFF
CDR3 DNA: TGTGCCAGCAGTGATCGGCGCAGGGGTGAAGCTTTCTTT
V gene: TRBV25-1
D gene: NA
J gene: TRBJ1-1
clone size: NA

CDR3 protein: CASRSPTRNRGTGYTF
CDR3 DNA: TGTGCCAGCAGATCCCCTACCAGAAACAGGGGAACTGGCTACACCTTC
V gene: TRBV27
D gene: TRBD1
J gene: TRBJ1-2
clone size: NA

CDR3 protein: CASSLAPPGSNQPQHF
CDR3 DNA: TGTGCCAGCAGCTTAGCCCCCCCGGGGAGCAATCAGCCCCAGCATTTT
V gene: TRBV7-6
D gene: NA
J gene: TRBJ1-5
clone size: NA

CDR3 protein: CAISESTSGRLPDTQYF
CDR3 DNA: TGTGCCATCAGTGAGAGTACTAGCGGGAGGCTGCCGGATACGCAGTATTTT
V gene: TRBV10-3
D gene: TRBD2
J gene: TRBJ2-3
clone size: NA

CDR3 protein: CAWSLDGSGRIEQYF
CDR3 DNA: TGTGCCTGGAGTCTCGACGGTAGCGGGAGAATCGAGCAGTACTTC
V gene: TRBV30
D gene: TRBD2
J gene: TRBJ2-7
clone size: NA